One sample yielded the 4 T cell receptor beta chains listed below, sequenced in a study of T cell changes during pregnancy in multiple sclerosis. Assay: immunoSEQ multiplex PCR; the TCRdb copy retains only in-frame clones and omits some. The table has 30,000 to 40,000 clones, 89% seen once. The starting material was CD8+ T cells from peripheral blood mononuclear cells, obtained in the second trimester of pregnancy. Every receptor here comes from a female donor with multiple sclerosis, enrolled in a pregnancy study.

The rearrangement links TRBV21-1 to TRBJ2-5; the listed D gene, TRBD1, was not tested against the DNA. The assigned J gene may be wrong: the sequence end matches TRBJ2-7 better. TRBV21-1 is flagged as a pseudogene. The CDR3 loop spans 13 amino acids. DNA of the CDR3: TGTGCCACAGGGGCAGGGGATCCCCACGAGCAGTACTTC. It translates to CATGAGDPHEQYF.

This clone appeared once. V and J are TRBV13 and TRBJ2-1; 9 bases line up with TRBD1. This CDR3 contains 14 residues. In germline, CDR1 is PRHDT, CDR2 FYEKMQ (reference sequence). The V and J ends lost 6 bases and 8 bases, in that order; junction bases with no gene match: 8. CDR3 sequence reads: CASRTRQGVDEQFF. CDR3 nucleotides: TGTGCCAGCAGAACCCGACAGGGGGTCGATGAGCAGTTCTTC.

The chain is built from TRBV7-4 and TRBJ1-5, with a possible D match to TRBD1 (5 bases). The ends were cut back, 4 bases at V and 2 bases at J, with 6 bases in the middle. Germline CDR1 reads SGHVT; CDR2 reads SQSDAQ. The CDR3 runs to 13 residues. CDR3 protein: CASSWTRNQPQHF. The CDR3 coding sequence is TGTGCCAGCAGCTGGACACGCAATCAGCCCCAGCATTTT.

J is TRBJ2-7 and V is TRBV4-1; D possibly corresponds to TRBD1 (6 bases). Germline-derived CDR1 and CDR2 are MGHRA and YSYEKL. The CDR3 runs 13 residues. V was shortened by 0 bases and J by 6 bases, with 9 bases between the two germline ends. The CDR3 DNA is TGCGCCAGCAGCCAAGATTCAGGGGCCGAGCAGTACTTC. Protein: CASSQDSGAEQYF.